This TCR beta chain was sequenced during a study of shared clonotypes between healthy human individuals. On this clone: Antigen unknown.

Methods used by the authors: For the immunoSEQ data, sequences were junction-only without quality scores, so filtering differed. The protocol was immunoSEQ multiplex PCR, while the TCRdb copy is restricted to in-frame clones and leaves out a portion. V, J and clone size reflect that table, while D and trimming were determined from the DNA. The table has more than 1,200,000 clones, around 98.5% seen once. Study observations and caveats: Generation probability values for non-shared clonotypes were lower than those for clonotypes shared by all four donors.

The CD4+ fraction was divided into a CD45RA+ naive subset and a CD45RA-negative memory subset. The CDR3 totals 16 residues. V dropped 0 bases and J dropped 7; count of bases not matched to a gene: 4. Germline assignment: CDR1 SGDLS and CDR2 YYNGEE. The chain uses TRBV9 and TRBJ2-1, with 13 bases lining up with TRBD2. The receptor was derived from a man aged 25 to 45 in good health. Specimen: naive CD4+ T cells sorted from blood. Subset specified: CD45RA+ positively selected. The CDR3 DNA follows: TGTGCCAGCAGCGTAGCTGCACTAGCGGGAGGGAATGAGCAGTTCTTC. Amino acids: CASSVAALAGGNEQFF. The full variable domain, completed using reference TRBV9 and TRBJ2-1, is DSGVTQTPKHLITATGQRVTLRCSPRSGDLSVYWYQQSLDQGLQFLIQYYNGEERAKGNILERFSAQQFPDLHSELNLSSLELGDSALYFCASSVAALAGGNEQFFGPGTRLTVL.